This T cell receptor (beta chain) was found in a study of cytomegalovirus exposure and HLA in healthy donors. 13 Jbeta primers and 60 Vbeta primers were used for the PCR. The repertoire was sequenced with immunoSEQ multiplex PCR; TCRdb's copy has only in-frame clones and lacks some. The sample records about 150,000 clones, about 70% being singletons. Looked up from germline, CDR1 is KGHSH and CDR2 is LQKENI. Trimming left V 2 bases short and J 3 bases short, with 14 bases between. The CDR3 consists of 16 residues. For this clone: The antigen remains undetermined.

Study conclusions and caveats: Donor immune exposure was known only as CMV serostatus. TCR sequences were mostly rare, though some public TCRs occurred in many donors. Later analysis suggested links between common viral pathogens and several top significant clusters.

The sequence derives from a man aged 18 to 30 in good health and CMV-seronegative. The sequenced sample consisted of PBMCs. The chain recombines TRBV18 with TRBJ1-5; D is ambiguous. The chain's CDR3 is CASSPVAGVLNQPQHF. The CDR3 region has the DNA TGTGCCAGCTCACCAGTAGCCGGGGTCCTCAATCAGCCCCAGCATTTT. Looking up the rest from reference TRBV18 and TRBJ1-5 gives the full variable domain: NAGVMQNPRHLVRRRGQEARLRCSPMKGHSHVYWYRQLPEEGLKFMVYLQKENIIDESGMPKERFSAEFPKEGPSILRIQQVVRGDSAAYFCASSPVAGVLNQPQHFGDGTRLSIL.